This T cell receptor (beta chain) appears in the sequencing data of a study of CD8+ T cells in alopecia areata. CDR1 is PRHDT and CDR2 is FYEKMQ in the germline V gene (reference sequence). V was cut by 4 bases and J by 0 bases, with 18 bases left in between. The CDR3 totals 18 residues. RNA was extracted and reverse transcribed into cDNA as the sequencing template. Data came from immunoSEQ multiplex PCR; TCRdb stores just in-frame clones and leaves some out. Here the sample spans 150,000 to 160,000 clones, 45% to 60% being singletons. This receptor was identified in a human donor with alopecia areata. This chain uses TRBV13 with TRBJ1-4; perhaps TRBD1 as D (6 bases). The input for sequencing was CD8+ T cells sorted from blood, taken at week 0. CDR3 amino acids: CASSSRGARGPTNEKLFF. The DNA for the CDR3 is TGTGCCAGCAGCTCAAGAGGGGCCAGGGGACCAACTAATGAAAAACTGTTTTTT.